The 9 T cell receptor beta chains listed next were all sequenced from one sample in a study of blood T cell repertoires in COVID-19. Sequenced by immunoSEQ multiplex PCR; TCRdb stores in-frame clones only, minus some. The table shows roughly 230,000 clones, with roughly four fifths occurring only once. The sample was PBMCs or T cells enriched from blood (not recorded which). These receptors were collected from a man between 50 and 59 years old who had recovered from COVID-19.

This clone was counted between two and nine times. The chain uses TRBV21-1 and TRBJ1-6; whether TRBD1, the table's D call, matches the DNA was not checked. TRBV21-1 is an annotated pseudogene. CDR3 size: 15 residues. CDR3 sequence (DNA): TGTGCCAGCAGCCAGCGACAGATCTATAATTCACCCCTCCACTTT. Translating gives CASSQRQIYNSPLHF.

With regard to this clone: This sample also contains other DNA sequences that code for the same CDR3. The rearrangement links TRBV7-9 to TRBJ2-7; the D is unclear. CDR1 and CDR2 from the germline V gene are SEHNR and FQNEAQ (reference sequence). V was clipped by 5 bases and J by 2 bases, with 4 bases between them. This CDR3 contains 11 residues. CDR3 nucleotide sequence: TGTGCCAGCAGCCCCGCCTACGAGCAGTACTTC. Translating it yields CASSPAYEQYF.

This clone was seen a handful of times. The chain links TRBV6-2 or TRBV6-3 to TRBJ2-3; TRBD1 might be the D (5 bases). The CDR3 contains 14 residues. V was trimmed by 5 bases and J by 1 base, leaving 10 bases between them. Germline CDR1 reads MNHEY; CDR2 reads SVGEGT. The CDR3 is CASSPGSRTDTQYF. The DNA for the CDR3 is TGTGCCAGCAGTCCAGGGTCCCGCACAGATACGCAGTATTTT.

This sequence joins TRBV12-5 and TRBJ2-5; unclear D gene. V lost 2 bases, J lost 2 bases, and 12 bases lay in between. Germline loops: CDR1 LGHNT, CDR2 FRNRAP. The length of the CDR3 is 15 residues. The CDR3 bases are TGTGCTAGTGGTTTGTCCCTGGGCTTACAAGAGACCCAGTACTTC. It specifies CASGLSLGLQETQYF.

This clone was seen a single time. This chain's CDR3 is CASSQTGSYEQYF. In DNA, the CDR3 is TGTGCCAGCAGCCAGACAGGCTCCTACGAGCAGTACTTC. The V call is TRBV5-5, the J call TRBJ2-7, with TRBD1 as a possible D gene (6 bases). The germline V and J ends were trimmed by 4 bases and 0 bases, with 8 bases remaining between them. This CDR3 region has 13 residues. Per germline, CDR1 SGHKS and CDR2 YYEKEE (reference sequence).

This clone was seen a few times. The chain uses TRBV11-2 and TRBJ1-5, with D unclear. This CDR3 spans 14 amino acids. Germline CDR1 SGHAT, CDR2 FQNNGV. V lost 0 bases and J 1 base, leaving 4 bases between the germline ends. The CDR3 reads CASSLDRSNQPQHF. CDR3 DNA sequence: TGTGCCAGCAGCTTAGACCGGAGCAATCAGCCCCAGCATTTT.

The chain has TRBV21-1 and TRBJ2-7; the D segment call TRBD2 is taken from the table without a DNA check. TRBV21-1 is an annotated pseudogene. This CDR3 comprises 12 residues. The CDR3: CASSKGPTVQYF. The DNA of the CDR3 is TGTGCCAGCAGCAAAGGCCCTACTGTGCAGTACTTC.

This chain connects TRBV6-1 to TRBJ1-3; 7 bases match TRBD1. Germline CDR1 MNHNS, CDR2 SASEGT. This CDR3 region has 15 residues. The V and J ends lost 3 bases and 7 bases, in that order; junction bases with no gene match: 9. The CDR3 protein is CASSETGTSLNTIYF. For the CDR3, the DNA is TGTGCCAGCAGTGAGACAGGGACGAGTTTGAACACCATATATTTT.

V gene TRBV10-3 combines with J gene TRBJ2-5, with D possibly matching TRBD2 (5 bases). CDR3 size: 12 residues. From germline, CDR1 is ENHRY and CDR2 SYGVKD. V was cut by 8 bases and J by 3 bases, with 10 bases left in between. The CDR3 protein is CAIGLPEETQYF. The CDR3 DNA sequence: TGTGCCATCGGACTTCCGGAAGAGACCCAGTACTTC.